The 25 T cell receptor beta chains listed next were all sequenced from one sample in a study of blood T cell repertoires in COVID-19. Clones were read by immunoSEQ multiplex PCR, and TCRdb kept only the in-frame ones, dropping some. The data hold 200,000 to 250,000 clones, with over 80% observed a single time. Material for sequencing was PBMCs or T cells enriched from blood (not recorded which). All receptors come from a woman aged 30 to 39 with acute COVID-19.

The chain links TRBV7-2 to TRBJ2-1; TRBD1 agrees at 7 bases. The CDR3 totals 15 residues. V trimming: 2 bases; J trimming: 9 bases; junction bases outside the gene matches: 10. Germline V lookup: CDR1 SGHTA, CDR2 FQGNSA. Here the CDR3 DNA reads TGTGCCAGCAGCTTAAGAGGACAGGCGTCCGGTGAGCAGTTCTTC. Translated, it gives CASSLRGQASGEQFF.

V is TRBV7-9 and J is TRBJ2-1; D remains ambiguous. Trimming pared 3 bases from V and 3 bases from J, leaving 9 bases between. The CDR3 has 14 residues. CDR1 and CDR2 (germline): SEHNR, FQNEAQ (reference sequence). The CDR3 loop reads CASSFSSVYNEQFF. CDR3 DNA: TGTGCCAGCAGCTTCTCATCGGTCTACAATGAGCAGTTCTTC.

The rearrangement joins TRBV20-1 to TRBJ1-1, with D uncertain. The ends were cut back, 0 bases at V and 7 bases at J, with 6 bases in the middle. Germline assignment: CDR1 DFQATT and CDR2 SNEGSKA (reference sequence). The CDR3 consists of 11 residues. CDR3 region: CSARERVEAFF. DNA of the CDR3: TGCAGTGCTAGAGAGAGGGTTGAAGCTTTCTTT.

The gene calls are TRBV7-2 and TRBJ2-4, with a weak D call TRBD2 (5 bases). V lost 1 base and J lost 0, with 13 bases in between. Germline V CDR1 and CDR2: SGHTA, FQGNSA. This CDR3 comprises 17 residues. This CDR3 is CASSLGQVEGAKNIQYF. The CDR3 DNA follows: TGTGCCAGCAGCTTAGGGCAGGTTGAGGGAGCCAAAAACATTCAGTACTTC.

The chain is built from TRBV4-1 and TRBJ1-3, with TRBD1 matching 7 bases. The CDR3 spans 17 residues. The V gene's germline CDR1 is MGHRA and CDR2 YSYEKL. Unmatched junction bases numbered 7, after V lost 2 bases and J lost 0 bases. The CDR3 DNA sequence: TGCGCCAGCAGCCAACGGGACAGCTTTATCTCTGGAAACACCATATATTTT. Translating it yields CASSQRDSFISGNTIYF.

The CDR3 region has the DNA TGTGCCAGCAGCTTTTTGAGGTTTAGCGGGGGTTCCGAGCAGTACTTC. It is translated as CASSFLRFSGGSEQYF. This chain joins TRBV7-2 and TRBJ2-7, with TRBD2 matching over 9 bases. V dropped 3 bases and J dropped 6; count of bases not matched to a gene: 12. Looked up from germline, CDR1 is SGHTA and CDR2 is FQGNSA. There are 16 residues in the CDR3.

Only a few counts were recorded for this clone. The gene calls are TRBV3-1 (or the pseudogene TRBV3-2) and TRBJ1-6, with TRBD1 as a possible D gene (6 bases). The germline gives CDR1 LGHDT, CDR2 YNNKEL (reference sequence). This CDR3 spans 17 amino acids. V was cut by 1 base and J by 8 bases, with 18 bases left in between. The CDR3 nucleotides are TGTGCCAGCAGCCAAGCATTATTAGTGGACAGTTATTCACCCCTCCACTTT. Amino acid sequence: CASSQALLVDSYSPLHF.

The V call is TRBV9, the J call TRBJ1-3; the D gene is possibly TRBD1 (6 bases). Trimming removed 0 bases at V and 0 bases at J, with 10 bases between. Per the germline V gene, CDR1 is SGDLS and CDR2 is YYNGEE. The CDR3 covers 16 residues. CDR3 DNA: TGTGCCAGCAGCGTAGGACAGGCAAGCTCTGGAAACACCATATATTTT. It specifies CASSVGQASSGNTIYF.

The chain uses TRBV7-8 and TRBJ2-3, with D unclear. The CDR3 loop spans 15 amino acids. Germline values: CDR1 SGHVS, CDR2 FQNEAQ. The V end was cut by 2 bases, the J end by 0 bases, with 9 bases between. Written as DNA, the CDR3 is TGTGCCAGCAGCTTACAGCGAACTAGCACAGATACGCAGTATTTT. This sequence encodes CASSLQRTSTDTQYF.

This chain uses TRBV5-1 with TRBJ1-4; 10 positions match TRBD1. Germline CDR1 and CDR2: SGHRS and YFSETQ. Unmatched junction bases numbered 6, after V lost 3 bases and J lost 4 bases. This CDR3 has 16 residues. The DNA for the CDR3 is TGCGCCAGCAGCTCCGGGACAGGGGATGGTAATGAAAAACTGTTTTTT. Its translation is CASSSGTGDGNEKLFF.

This clone was observed a single time. V is TRBV13 and J is TRBJ1-1; D perhaps matches TRBD1 (5 bases). With 5 bases removed from V and 5 bases from J, the gap between germline ends came to 15 bases. The germline V gene has CDR1 PRHDT and CDR2 FYEKMQ (reference sequence). CDR3 size: 14 residues. CDR3 DNA sequence: TGTGCCAGCAGCGTCCAGGGTGTGTATACTGAAGCTTTCTTT. Translation: CASSVQGVYTEAFF. The variable domain in full, with the rest retrieved from reference TRBV13 and TRBJ1-1, is AAGVIQSPRHLIKEKRETATLKCYPIPRHDTVYWYQQGPGQDPQFLISFYEKMQSDKGSIPDRFSAQQFSDYHSELNMSSLELGDSALYFCASSVQGVYTEAFFGQGTRLTVV.

The chain has TRBV29-1 and TRBJ2-4, with D unresolved. The V end was cut by 3 bases, the J end by 1 base, with 10 bases between. CDR3 length: 14 residues. Germline loops: CDR1 SQVTM, CDR2 ANQGSEA. CDR3 sequence (DNA): TGCAGCGTTGAGACATATGGGGCCAAAAACATTCAGTACTTC. The encoded protein is CSVETYGAKNIQYF.

This chain joins TRBV18 and TRBJ2-3; TRBD2 might be the D (6 bases). CDR1 and CDR2 from the germline V gene are KGHSH and LQKENI. The CDR3 is made up of 17 amino acids. Trimming shortened V by 4 bases and J by 2 bases, and 19 bases separated the two germline ends. CDR3 DNA sequence: TGTGCCAGCTCACGAACGGGACTTTCCGCACACACAGATACGCAGTATTTT. It yields the protein CASSRTGLSAHTDTQYF. Full variable domain (outside the CDR3, taken from reference TRBV18 and TRBJ2-3): NAGVMQNPRHLVRRRGQEARLRCSPMKGHSHVYWYRQLPEEGLKFMVYLQKENIIDESGMPKERFSAEFPKEGPSILRIQQVVRGDSAAYFCASSRTGLSAHTDTQYFGPGTRLTVL.

The chain carries TRBV10-2 and TRBJ1-1; 9 bases map to TRBD1. Germline V gene lookup returns CDR1 WSHSY and CDR2 SAAADI. This CDR3 region has 14 residues. V shed 6 bases, J shed 3 bases, and the junction held 5 bases outside the gene matches. In DNA, the CDR3 is TGCGCCAGCAGAGGGACAGGGAAGGACACTGAAGCTTTCTTT. It codes for CASRGTGKDTEAFF.

The chain combines TRBV7-9 with TRBJ1-1, with a tentative D call TRBD1 (6 bases). The V end was cut by 6 bases, the J end by 4 bases, with 18 bases between. The CDR3 runs to 15 residues. Looked up from germline, CDR1 is SEHNR and CDR2 is FQNEAQ (reference sequence). The CDR3 loop reads CASREPTGTPTEAFF. CDR3 in DNA: TGTGCCAGCAGGGAACCGACAGGAACTCCCACTGAAGCTTTCTTT. Full variable domain (missing parts from reference TRBV7-9 and TRBJ1-1): DTGVSQNPRHKITKRGQNVTFRCDPISEHNRLYWYRQTLGQGPEFLTYFQNEAQLEKSRLLSDRFSAERPKGSFSTLEIQRTEQGDSAMYLCASREPTGTPTEAFFGQGTRLTVV.

The rearrangement links TRBV12-5 to TRBJ1-5, with TRBD1 matching over 9 bases. Looked up from germline, CDR1 is LGHNT and CDR2 is FRNRAP. The CDR3 length is 15 residues. The ends lost 1 base at V and 4 bases at J; junction bases unmatched: 2. CDR3 sequence (DNA): TGTGCTAGTGGTTTGGCGGGACAGGGAAATCAGCCCCAGCATTTT. It codes for CASGLAGQGNQPQHF.

V and J are TRBV6-1 and TRBJ2-2, with D possibly TRBD2 on 5 matching bases. CDR1 is MNHNS, CDR2 SASEGT, per germline. Trimming stripped 2 bases from V and 6 bases from J, with 7 bases between. The CDR3 spans 13 residues. DNA for the CDR3: TGTGCCAGCAGTGAACGAGGGCCCGGGGAGCTGTTTTTT. This codes for CASSERGPGELFF.

The chain uses TRBV7-8 and TRBJ2-7, with TRBD1 matching over 8 bases. Germline CDR1 reads SGHVS; CDR2 reads FQNEAQ. V dropped 4 bases and J dropped 2; count of bases not matched to a gene: 7. This CDR3 spans 15 amino acids. CDR3 residues: CASSSRTGPAYEQYF. The CDR3 nucleotides are TGTGCCAGCAGCTCGAGGACAGGGCCGGCCTACGAGCAGTACTTC.

This chain uses TRBV29-1 with TRBJ1-1; TRBD1 might be the D (5 bases). Trimming took off 4 bases at V and 1 base at J, with 10 bases between the two ends. Germline values: CDR1 SQVTM, CDR2 ANQGSEA. CDR3 size: 13 residues. CDR3 sequence: CSVGLQANTEAFF. The CDR3 DNA sequence: TGCAGCGTTGGGTTACAGGCGAACACTGAAGCTTTCTTT.

DNA of the CDR3: TGTGCCAGCAGCTTGGAGGCGGCAGTGACAGATACGCAGTATTTT. This sequence encodes CASSLEAAVTDTQYF. The genes are TRBV5-4 and TRBJ2-3; D remains unclear. V lost 0 bases and J 3 bases, leaving 11 bases between the germline ends. The CDR3 runs 15 residues. The V gene's germline CDR1 is SGHNT and CDR2 YYREEE (reference sequence). Based on the CDR3 plus reference TRBV5-4 and TRBJ2-3, the full variable domain is ETGVTQSPTHLIKTRGQQVTLRCSSQSGHNTVSWYQQALGQGPQFIFQYYREEENGRGNFPPRFSGLQFPNYSSELNVNALELDDSALYLCASSLEAAVTDTQYFGPGTRLTVL.

The chain carries TRBV7-6 and TRBJ2-3; 7 bases fit TRBD1. CDR3 length: 16 residues. Germline V CDR1 and CDR2: SGHVS, FNYEAQ. The V and J ends lost 3 bases and 0 bases, in that order; junction bases with no gene match: 6. As DNA, the CDR3 is TGTGCCAGCAGCTTTTTAGGACAGGCAAGCACAGATACGCAGTATTTT. It specifies CASSFLGQASTDTQYF.

The V call is TRBV28, the J call TRBJ2-7; TRBD1 matches 10 bases. This CDR3 has 14 residues. CDR1 and CDR2 from the germline V gene are MDHEN and SYDVKM. V lost 2 bases to trimming and J lost 6 bases; unmatched junction nucleotides: 4. The CDR3 protein is CASSLPGQGGEQYF. DNA for the CDR3: TGTGCCAGCAGTTTACCTGGACAGGGGGGCGAGCAGTACTTC.

The chain has TRBV5-5 and TRBJ2-7; a weak D match, TRBD2 (6 bases). CDR3 length: 14 amino acids. Per germline, CDR1 SGHKS and CDR2 YYEKEE (reference sequence). The germline V and J ends were trimmed by 1 base and 7 bases, with 15 bases remaining between them. The CDR3 loop reads CASSLLFGGVEQYF. CDR3 coding DNA: TGTGCCAGCAGCTTGTTATTTGGCGGGGTGGAGCAGTACTTC.

The rearrangement uses TRBV7-9 and TRBJ2-7, with D maybe TRBD2 (5 bases). Trimming shortened V by 5 bases and J by 3 bases, and 17 bases separated the two germline ends. The CDR3 totals 15 residues. Looked up from germline, CDR1 is SEHNR and CDR2 is FQNEAQ (reference sequence). CDR3 in DNA: TGTGCCAGCAGCCACCCCGGACTCCTTGGCTACGAGCAGTACTTC. Its translation is CASSHPGLLGYEQYF.

The rearrangement joins TRBV4-3 to TRBJ1-2; TRBD1 agrees at 7 bases. The CDR3 loop spans 13 amino acids. V lost 2 bases, J lost 10 bases, and 7 bases stayed unmatched. Germline-derived CDR1 and CDR2 are LGHNA and YSLEER. CDR3: CASSQRTGVFYTF. CDR3 DNA: TGCGCCAGCAGCCAAAGGACAGGCGTATTCTACACCTTC.